The clone carrying this TCR beta chain occurred a few times. Its antigen remains unknown. CDR1 is LNHNV, CDR2 YYDKDF, per germline (reference sequence). Trimming took off 0 bases at V and 8 bases at J, with 8 bases between the two ends. The CDR3 runs 13 residues. This sample is drawn from a study of vaccination and CD4 T cells after COVID-19. Study-level information: From HCoV-229E, HCoV-OC43, HCoV-NL63 and SARS-CoV-2, overlapping spike peptides were used to stimulate the cells. Some control cultures received a CEFX pool, which served as the positive control. Others received an HIV-1 Nef pool or no peptide.

Once obtained from cultured CD4+ T cells, the DNA was sequenced using the Oncomine TCR Beta short-read assay. One entry per CDR3 protein results from TCRdb running MiXCR on the PCR reads. Of 10,000 to 13,000 distinct CDR3 sequences listed, about 53% are singletons. Treatment specified: approximately 9-day PBMC culture with coronavirus spike peptide pools or control peptides (ViraFEST assay). ViraFEST used peptide pools to expand antigen-specific T cells and subsequently sequenced their TCRs. The chain links TRBV15 to TRBJ2-4; D remains unclear. The sequence derives from a human donor who had recovered from COVID-19. The sequenced material came from CD4+ T cells from blood, cultured in vitro. DNA for the CDR3: TGTGCCACCAGCAGAGATTGGGCGTACATTCAGTACTTC. Translating gives CATSRDWAYIQYF.